These T cell receptor beta chains were read from a single sample in a study of blood T cell repertoires in COVID-19. Using immunoSEQ multiplex PCR, the repertoire was profiled, and TCRdb retains in-frame clones only, with some absent. The table records more than 65,000 clones, less than 90% of them present only once. The sequenced sample consisted of peripheral blood. These receptor sequences come from a man aged 45-65 years with acute or convalescent COVID-19. Both conserved end residues are part of each CDR3. Each record gives: V gene, J gene, clone size, D gene, CDR3 DNA, CDR3 protein. The D gene is left open where the match is weak. Expanded clones get a size class; other rows say once, few or many, or leave the size out.

TRBV12-3/TRBV12-4	TRBJ1-5	-	-	TGTGCCAGCGGCACGTACAATCAGCCCCAGCATTTT	CASGTYNQPQHF
TRBV30	TRBJ2-3	-	TRBD2	TGTGCCTTCTACGGGGGGGGCACAGATACGCAGTATTTT	CAFYGGGTDTQYF
TRBV18	TRBJ1-2	-	-	TGTGCCAGCTCACCCGGCAGGGACAATGGCTACACCTTC	CASSPGRDNGYTF
TRBV24-1	TRBJ1-2	-	-	TGTGCCACCAGTGACCCAGGGGCCCCGACCTATGGCTACACCTTC	CATSDPGAPTYGYTF
TRBV11-3	TRBJ2-2	-	-	TGTGCCAGCAGCCTCGCCCGGGCCGGGGAGCTGTTTTTT	CASSLARAGELFF
TRBV27	TRBJ2-7	-	TRBD2	TGTGCCAGCAGTTTATCGTGGACTAGCGGGGACCCCTACGAGCAGTACTTC	CASSLSWTSGDPYEQYF
TRBV11-2	TRBJ2-7	-	TRBD1	TGTGCCAGCAGCTGGGGGGGACAGGGCTACGAGCAGTACTTC	CASSWGGQGYEQYF
TRBV7-9	TRBJ2-7	-	TRBD2	TGTGCCAGCAGCTTGACCGGGACTAGCGGGAGCCGCCGTCCCTACGAGCAGTACTTC	CASSLTGTSGSRRPYEQYF
TRBV18	TRBJ2-7	-	TRBD1	TGTGCCAGCTCACCCTGGCAGGACAGGGGAAACTACGAGCAGTACTTC	CASSPWQDRGNYEQYF
TRBV30	TRBJ2-7	-	TRBD2	TGTGCCTGGAGTGTAGGGGGTTCTAGCGGGAGTCAGTACTTC	CAWSVGGSSGSQYF
TRBV5-4	TRBJ2-1	-	TRBD2	TGTGCCAGCAGCTTGGATATGCGGGGGGGTCTCGCCTACAATGAGCAGTTCTTC	CASSLDMRGGLAYNEQFF
TRBV28	TRBJ1-2	-	-	TGTGCCAGCAGCGTGGGCCGCGTCGACTATGGCTACACCTTC	CASSVGRVDYGYTF
TRBV18	TRBJ1-1	-	-	TGTGCCAGCTCTCCGACAGACTTGAAGAACACTGAAGCTTTCTTT	CASSPTDLKNTEAFF
TRBV12-3/TRBV12-4	TRBJ2-7	-	-	TGTGCCAGCAGTCAACTAAGTACCTACGAGCAGTACTTC	CASSQLSTYEQYF
TRBV5-1	TRBJ1-6	-	TRBD1	TGCGCCAGCAGCCCCTCAGGGGGCCGCTCCTATAATTCACCCCTCCACTTT	CASSPSGGRSYNSPLHF
TRBV10-3	TRBJ2-2	-	-	TGTGCCATCAGTGCGAGGGACACCGGGGAGCTGTTTTTT	CAISARDTGELFF
TRBV10-1	TRBJ2-7	-	TRBD1	TGCGCCAGCAGTGACCGGGACAGGGGATCAGAGTACGAGCAGTACTTC	CASSDRDRGSEYEQYF
TRBV19	TRBJ2-5	-	-	TGTGCCAGTAGTATTGGTCTAGTTGAGACCCAGTACTTC	CASSIGLVETQYF
TRBV12-3/TRBV12-4	TRBJ1-1	-	-	TGTGCCAGCAGTTTAACGGGAATGACTGAAGCTTTCTTT	CASSLTGMTEAFF
TRBV10-2	TRBJ2-7	-	TRBD1	TGCGCCAGCACTACCGGGACAGCCCACGAGCAGTACTTC	CASTTGTAHEQYF
TRBV11-2	TRBJ1-5	-	TRBD1	TGTGCCAGCAGCCCGACAGGGGGCAGCAATCAGCCCCAGCATTTT	CASSPTGGSNQPQHF
TRBV4-2	TRBJ1-3	few	TRBD1	TGTGCCAGCAGCCAAGTGGGACAGGGGATCGGAAACACCATATATTTT	CASSQVGQGIGNTIYF
TRBV9	TRBJ1-2	-	-	TGTGCCAGCAGCGCCAGGGAAAGGTCTCTATATGGCTACACCTTC	CASSARERSLYGYTF
TRBV5-5	TRBJ2-7	-	-	TGTGCCAGCAGCTTGAGGGGGGGCTGGGGCGAGCAGTACTTC	CASSLRGGWGEQYF
TRBV2	TRBJ1-1	-	-	TGTGCCAGCAGTGGGGGAGGGAACACTGAAGCTTTCTTT	CASSGGGNTEAFF
TRBV4-3	TRBJ2-1	-	TRBD1	TGCGCCAGCAGCCACCCGGGACAGGGATTTAATGAGCAGTTCTTC	CASSHPGQGFNEQFF
TRBV7-2	TRBJ2-7	-	-	TGTGCCAGCAGCTTAGCTGAACCGTTCGGCGAGCAGTACTTC	CASSLAEPFGEQYF
TRBV9	TRBJ1-4	-	TRBD1	TGTGCCAGCACCCTCCGGACAGGGGGTCATAATGAAAAACTGTTTTTT	CASTLRTGGHNEKLFF
TRBV19	TRBJ1-6	-	TRBD1	TGTGCCACCCAGGACAGGGGACATAATTCACCCCTCCACTTT	CATQDRGHNSPLHF
TRBV7-3	TRBJ2-1	-	TRBD1	TGTGCCAGCAGCTATGGACAGGGGGCGAGTGAGCAGTTCTTC	CASSYGQGASEQFF
TRBV11-2	TRBJ2-1	few	TRBD1	TGTGCCAGCAGCTTAGTGTGGACAGGGTCCAATGAGCAGTTCTTC	CASSLVWTGSNEQFF
TRBV7-9	TRBJ2-1	-	-	TGTGCCAGCAGCTTAGGGGCGGGACTGGGCCATGAGCAGTTCTTC	CASSLGAGLGHEQFF
TRBV11-2	TRBJ1-5	-	-	TGTGCCAGCAGCCCCCGTCGATTGGGGGGTCGGATCAATCAGCCCCAGCATTTT	CASSPRRLGGRINQPQHF
TRBV30	TRBJ1-6	-	-	TGTGCCTGGACGTGGCGGAGCTCCTATAATTCACCCCTCCACTTT	CAWTWRSSYNSPLHF
TRBV7-9	TRBJ2-5	-	-	TGTGCCAGCAGCTTAGGGGGACTGGGCCGACTACAAGAGACCCAGTACTTC	CASSLGGLGRLQETQYF
TRBV25-1	TRBJ2-2	-	TRBD1	TGTGCCAGCAGTGATTCAGGGGGTATCACCGGGGAGCTGTTTTTT	CASSDSGGITGELFF
TRBV19	TRBJ2-6	-	-	TGTGCCTCAAAAGGGGTGCTCAAATCTGGGGCCAACGTCCTGACTTTC	CASKGVLKSGANVLTF
TRBV2	TRBJ2-5	-	TRBD2	TGTGCCAGCAAGGCTAGCGGGGGGGCTGGGGGTGAGACCCAGTACTTC	CASKASGGAGGETQYF
TRBV9	TRBJ2-7	once	TRBD1	TGTGCCAGCAGCGGGAGAGGACAGGGGACCGACGAGCAGTACTTC	CASSGRGQGTDEQYF
TRBV24-1	TRBJ1-2	-	-	TGTGCCGCCAGTCCCCGGCAGGGTTACGGCTACACCTTC	CAASPRQGYGYTF
TRBV4-1	TRBJ1-4	-	-	TGCGCCAGCAGCCAAGCCGGGAGACCCAATGAAAAACTGTTTTTT	CASSQAGRPNEKLFF
TRBV7-2	TRBJ2-5	-	TRBD1	TGTGCCAGCAGCTTAGCTGCGGGACAGGTCCAAGAGACCCAGTACTTC	CASSLAAGQVQETQYF
TRBV6-2/TRBV6-3	TRBJ1-6	-	-	TGTGCCAGCAGTCCAGGCTCCTATAATTCACCCCTCCACTTT	CASSPGSYNSPLHF
TRBV5-1	TRBJ2-5	-	-	TGCGCCAGCAGCGAGACTACCCTGGAGACCCAGTACTTC	CASSETTLETQYF
TRBV9	TRBJ1-1	few	-	TGTGCCAGCAGCATTACACAGAACACTGAAGCTTTCTTT	CASSITQNTEAFF
TRBV18	TRBJ2-5	-	TRBD2	TGTGCCAGCTCACCAGGTTTGGGACTAAGCCAAGAGACCCAGTACTTC	CASSPGLGLSQETQYF
TRBV18	TRBJ1-1	-	-	TGTGCCAGCTCGTACAGGGATGACACTGAAGCTTTCTTT	CASSYRDDTEAFF